The present T cell receptor beta chain was sequenced within a study of control samples from healthy donors and cancer patients. The germline CDR1 and CDR2 sequences are LNHNV and YYDKDF (reference sequence). The CDR3 has 16 residues. V was clipped by 0 bases and J by 6 bases, with 16 bases between them. Libraries were prepared by immunoSEQ multiplex PCR; TCRdb keeps only in-frame clonotypes and omits some of them. The data hold tens of thousands of clones, with 88% observed a single time. The chain combines TRBV15 with TRBJ2-3; no firm D call. The TCR sequence derives from a woman aged 55-70 years with head and neck cancer. Material: PBMCs. CDR3 nucleotides: TGTGCCACCAGCAGAGACAGGTACAATGAGGCGGATACGCAGTATTTT. It specifies CATSRDRYNEADTQYF.